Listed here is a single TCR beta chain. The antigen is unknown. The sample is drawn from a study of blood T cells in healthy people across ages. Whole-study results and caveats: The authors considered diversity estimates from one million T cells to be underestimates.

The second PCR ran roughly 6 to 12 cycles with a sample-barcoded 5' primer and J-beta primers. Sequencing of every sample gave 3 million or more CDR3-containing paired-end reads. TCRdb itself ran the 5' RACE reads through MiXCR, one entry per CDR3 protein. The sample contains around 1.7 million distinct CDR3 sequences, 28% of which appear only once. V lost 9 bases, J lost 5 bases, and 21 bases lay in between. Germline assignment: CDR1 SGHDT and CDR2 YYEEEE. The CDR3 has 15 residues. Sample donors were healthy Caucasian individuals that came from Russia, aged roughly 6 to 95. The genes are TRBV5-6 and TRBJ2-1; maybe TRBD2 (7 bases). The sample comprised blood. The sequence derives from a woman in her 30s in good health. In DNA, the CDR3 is TGTGCCACCCAAGGGGGGGAGGGCGACGACAATGAGCAGTTCTTC. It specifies CATQGGEGDDNEQFF.